This T cell receptor beta chain came from a study of control samples from healthy donors and cancer patients. Method: immunoSEQ multiplex PCR; TCRdb's copy keeps in-frame clones and lacks some. The sample table includes approximately 190,000 clones. Regarding this clone: Within the sample, other DNA sequences also encode this same CDR3.

The CDR3 sequence is 14 residues long. Germline values: CDR1 LGHNA, CDR2 YSLEER. V was trimmed by 1 base and J by 4 bases, leaving 10 bases between them. This receptor was taken from a woman aged 25 to 39 in good health. Material for sequencing was blood. The V call is TRBV4-3, the J call TRBJ1-2; TRBD1 is a possible D gene (6 bases). Here the CDR3 DNA reads TGCGCCAGCAGCCAAGGGCAGGGGACCTATGGCTACACCTTC. The encoded protein is CASSQGQGTYGYTF.